This record concerns one TCR beta chain sequence. Its specificity is not known. The CDR3 totals 15 residues. CDR1 is DFQATT and CDR2 is SNEGSKA in the germline V gene (reference sequence). This sample was included in a study of blood T cells in healthy people across ages. General observations from the study: Measured against age, TCR beta diversity per million T cells decreased in a roughly linear manner.

Isolation of PBMCs gave at least 7 million cells per sample. Combining a sample-barcoded 5' primer with a J-beta primer mix, a second PCR ran for roughly 6 to 12 cycles. Every cDNA was tagged by a template-switch adaptor with 12 random nucleotides. TCRdb independently ran MiXCR on the 5' RACE reads; one entry per CDR3 protein. The profile shows roughly 500,000 distinct CDR3 sequences, 27% of them singletons. Sequenced input: blood. The chain is built from TRBV20-1 and TRBJ2-3, with 7 nucleotides matching TRBD2. This TCR derives from a woman aged 70-85 years in good health. This CDR3 is CNAREGLLSTDTQYF. The CDR3 nucleotides read TGCAATGCCAGGGAGGGACTTCTCAGCACAGATACGCAGTATTTT.